One sample yielded the 9 T cell receptor beta chains listed below, sequenced in a study of regulatory and conventional T cells in RAG deficiency. Sequencing was performed with immunoSEQ multiplex PCR; in TCRdb, only in-frame clones are kept and a portion is missing. The table has roughly 28,000 clones, 75% to 95% seen once. Genomic DNA came from blood regulatory T cells gated CD4+ CD25-high CD127-low. These data were also filed under a second study, of regulatory T cells. From that study: Amplification used 52 TRBV primers and 13 TRBJ primers.

Source material: Tregs sorted from blood. The receptor source for this set is a human donor in good health.

The chain links TRBV7-2 to TRBJ2-2; D not resolved. V gave up 6 bases and J gave up 6 bases, with 5 bases separating them. This CDR3 comprises 11 residues. In germline, CDR1 is SGHTA, CDR2 FQGNSA. CDR3 sequence: CASRSAGELFF. Here the CDR3 DNA reads TGTGCCAGCAGATCGGCCGGGGAGCTGTTTTTT.

The V and J genes are TRBV6-5 and TRBJ1-1, with D uncertain. Trimming shortened V by 0 bases and J by 0 bases, and 11 bases separated the two germline ends. From germline, CDR1 is MNHEY and CDR2 SVGAGI. CDR3 length: 16 amino acids. The CDR3 protein is CASSYSISFLNTEAFF. Here the CDR3 DNA reads TGTGCCAGCAGTTACTCGATTTCATTCTTGAACACTGAAGCTTTCTTT.

The chain couples TRBV18 to TRBJ2-7; 8 bases are shared with TRBD1. This CDR3 spans 15 amino acids. The trim removed 2 bases at V and 5 bases at J, leaving 8 bases unmatched. Germline CDR1 is KGHSH and CDR2 is LQKENI. As DNA, the CDR3 is TGTGCCAGCTCACCAGTCCAGGGGGCGGGAAACGAGCAGTACTTC. The encoded protein is CASSPVQGAGNEQYF.

V is TRBV5-6 and J is TRBJ1-5; no clear D gene. The CDR3 length is 12 residues. CDR1 SGHDT and CDR2 YYEEEE come from the germline V gene. V was trimmed by 3 bases and J by 8 bases, leaving 9 bases between them. The CDR3 protein is CASSWGGKPQHF. The CDR3 bases are TGTGCCAGCAGCTGGGGAGGTAAGCCCCAGCATTTT.

Here the CDR3 reads CAWSRAWNSPLHF. The DNA for the CDR3 is TGTGCCTGGAGTCGGGCCTGGAATTCACCCCTCCACTTT. The gene calls are TRBV30 and TRBJ1-6, with unresolved D. The CDR3 spans 13 residues. From germline, CDR1 is GTSNPN and CDR2 SVGIG (reference sequence). Between the trimmed V and J ends, which lost 2 bases and 7 bases, there was a span of 9 bases.

CDR3 DNA: TGTGCCAGCAGTTCGAAAACCGCCTTGCAGTACTTC. It specifies CASSSKTALQYF. The chain uses TRBV6-1 and TRBJ2-7; D remains unclear. V was clipped by 5 bases and J by 9 bases, with 14 bases between them. The CDR3 spans 12 residues. Germline CDR1 reads MNHNS; CDR2 reads SASEGT.

This rearrangement joins TRBV20-1 to TRBJ2-7; D is possibly TRBD1 (6 bases). This CDR3 contains 11 residues. Trimming removed 3 bases at V and 6 bases at J, with 9 bases between. Germline CDR1 and CDR2: DFQATT and SNEGSKA (reference sequence). The CDR3 bases are TGCAGTGCTAGGTCGGACAGCGAGCAGTACTTC. As protein: CSARSDSEQYF.

CDR3 region: CASTTVGVSKNIQYF. The CDR3 DNA follows: TGTGCCAGCACCACCGTGGGGGTTTCCAAAAACATTCAGTACTTC. V gene TRBV28 combines with J gene TRBJ2-4; D is perhaps TRBD1 or TRBD2 (5 bases each). Germline CDR1 MDHEN, CDR2 SYDVKM. This CDR3 is built from 15 residues. Trimming shortened V by 7 bases and J by 2 bases, and 15 bases separated the two germline ends.

V usage is TRBV7-3 and J usage is TRBJ2-1; TRBD2 aligns across 8 bases. With V trimmed by 5 bases and J by 9 bases, 12 bases remained unmatched. The germline gives CDR1 SGHTA, CDR2 FQGTGA. The CDR3 is 15 amino acids. The CDR3 sequence is CASSPGGPTSPEQFF. The CDR3 bases are TGTGCCAGCAGCCCGGGGGGGCCAACTAGTCCTGAGCAGTTCTTC.